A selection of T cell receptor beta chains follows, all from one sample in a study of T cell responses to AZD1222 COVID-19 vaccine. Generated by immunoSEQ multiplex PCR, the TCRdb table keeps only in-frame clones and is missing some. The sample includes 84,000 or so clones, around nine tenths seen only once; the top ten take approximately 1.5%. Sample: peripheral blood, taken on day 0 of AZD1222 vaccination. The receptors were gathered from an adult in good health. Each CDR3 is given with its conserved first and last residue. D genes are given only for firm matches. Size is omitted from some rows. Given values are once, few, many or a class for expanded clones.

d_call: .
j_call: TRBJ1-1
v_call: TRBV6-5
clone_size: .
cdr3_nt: TGTGCCAGCAAATTCCCGGGGGAAGCTTTCTTT
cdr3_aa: CASKFPGEAFF

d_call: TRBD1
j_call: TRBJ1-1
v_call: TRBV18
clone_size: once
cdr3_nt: TGTGCCAGCTCACCAAAGGGGGCTGGCACTGAAGCTTTCTTT
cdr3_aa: CASSPKGAGTEAFF

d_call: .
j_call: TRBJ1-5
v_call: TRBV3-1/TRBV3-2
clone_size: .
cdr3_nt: TGTGCCAGCAGCCAAGGACAGAGCTATAGCAATCAGCCCCAGCATTTT
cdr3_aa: CASSQGQSYSNQPQHF

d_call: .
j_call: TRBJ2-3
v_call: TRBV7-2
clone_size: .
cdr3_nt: TGTGCCAGCAGCTTAAGGCTGGGGGCAGATACGCAGTATTTT
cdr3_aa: CASSLRLGADTQYF

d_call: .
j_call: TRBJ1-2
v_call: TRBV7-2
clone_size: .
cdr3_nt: TGTGCCAGCAGCTTAGCGGGCGGGGACTATTATGGCTACACCTTC
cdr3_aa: CASSLAGGDYYGYTF

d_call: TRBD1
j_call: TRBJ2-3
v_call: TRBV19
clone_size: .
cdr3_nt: TGTGCCAGTACGGACAGGGGGTCAATCACAGATACGCAGTATTTT
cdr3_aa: CASTDRGSITDTQYF

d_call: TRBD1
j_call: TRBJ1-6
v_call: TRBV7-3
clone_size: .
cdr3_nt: TGTGCCAGCAGCGGACAGGGGCGGATAGATTCACCCCTCCACTTT
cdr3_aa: CASSGQGRIDSPLHF

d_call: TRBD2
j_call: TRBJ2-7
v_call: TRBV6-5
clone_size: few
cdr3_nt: TGTGCCAGCAGTTACTCTAGCGGGAGGGAGCAGTACTTC
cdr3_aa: CASSYSSGREQYF

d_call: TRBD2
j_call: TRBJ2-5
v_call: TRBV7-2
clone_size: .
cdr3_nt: TGTGCCAGCAGCGTCGGACTAGCCGGGGGGACCCAGTACTTC
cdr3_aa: CASSVGLAGGTQYF

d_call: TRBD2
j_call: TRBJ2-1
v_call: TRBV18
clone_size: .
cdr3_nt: TGTGCCAGCTCCCCCGGGACTAGCGGTCAATATGAGCAGTTCTTC
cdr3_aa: CASSPGTSGQYEQFF

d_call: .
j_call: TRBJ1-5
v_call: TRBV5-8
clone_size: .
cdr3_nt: TGTGCCAGCAGCCCATTCGGCCGTTGGGTTAAAAGTGGCAATCAGCCCCAGCATTTT
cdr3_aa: CASSPFGRWVKSGNQPQHF

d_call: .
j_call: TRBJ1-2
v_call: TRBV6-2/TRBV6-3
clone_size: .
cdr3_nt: TGTGCCAGCAGTTACTCGACGGCAGCTACTAACTATGGCTACACCTTC
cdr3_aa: CASSYSTAATNYGYTF

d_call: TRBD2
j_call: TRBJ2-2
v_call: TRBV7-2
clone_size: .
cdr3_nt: TGTGCCAGCAGATTGACGACTAGCACCTCGAACACCGGGGAGCTGTTTTTT
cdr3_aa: CASRLTTSTSNTGELFF

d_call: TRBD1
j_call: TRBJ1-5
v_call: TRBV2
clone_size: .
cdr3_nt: TGTGCCAGCAGTGGATGGACAGGGGGCAATCAGCCCCAGCATTTT
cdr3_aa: CASSGWTGGNQPQHF

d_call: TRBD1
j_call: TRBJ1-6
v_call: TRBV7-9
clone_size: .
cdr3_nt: TGTGCCAGCAGCATGGGACAGGGCTTCTATAATTCACCCCTCCACTTT
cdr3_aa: CASSMGQGFYNSPLHF

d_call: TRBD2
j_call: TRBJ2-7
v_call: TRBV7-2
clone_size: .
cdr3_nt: TGTGCCAGCAGCTTAGGGCCTAGCGGGACGCCCTACGAGCAGTACTTC
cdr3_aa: CASSLGPSGTPYEQYF

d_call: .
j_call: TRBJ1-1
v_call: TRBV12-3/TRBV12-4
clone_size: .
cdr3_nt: TGTGCCAGCAGTTTAGGCACGAACACTGAAGCTTTCTTT
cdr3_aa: CASSLGTNTEAFF

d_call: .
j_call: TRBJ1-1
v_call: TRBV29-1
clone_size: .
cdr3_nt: TGCAGCGTCCCCCGGAGGCGGCTAGATAACACTGAAGCTTTCTTT
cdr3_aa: CSVPRRRLDNTEAFF

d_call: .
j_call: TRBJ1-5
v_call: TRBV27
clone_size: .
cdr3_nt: TGTGCCAGCGCCCCAACAGGGACCCAGCCCCAGCATTTT
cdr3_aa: CASAPTGTQPQHF

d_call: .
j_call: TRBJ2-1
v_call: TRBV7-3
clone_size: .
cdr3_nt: TGTGCCAGCAGTTCACTAATCGGGAGCACTGAGCAGTTCTTC
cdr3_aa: CASSSLIGSTEQFF

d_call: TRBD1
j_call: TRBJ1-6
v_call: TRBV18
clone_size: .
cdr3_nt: TGTGCCAGCTCCCAAGACACAGGGGGAGGTTATTCACCCCTCCACTTT
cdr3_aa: CASSQDTGGGYSPLHF

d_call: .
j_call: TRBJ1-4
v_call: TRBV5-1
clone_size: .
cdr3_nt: TGCGCCAGCAGCTTTGAGGGGGTTTATAATGAAAAACTGTTTTTT
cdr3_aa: CASSFEGVYNEKLFF

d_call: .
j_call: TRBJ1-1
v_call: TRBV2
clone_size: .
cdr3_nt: TGTGCCCGAGAGCCAGGGAGGACCCAGAACACTGAAGCTTTCTTT
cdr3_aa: CAREPGRTQNTEAFF

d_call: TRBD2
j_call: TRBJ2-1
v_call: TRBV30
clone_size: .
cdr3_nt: TGTGCCTGGAGTGTTTCTAGCGGGAGTAGCGACAATGAGCAGTTCTTC
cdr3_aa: CAWSVSSGSSDNEQFF

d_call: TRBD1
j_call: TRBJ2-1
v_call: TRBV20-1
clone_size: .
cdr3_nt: TGCAGTGCGCACAGGGGGAATGAGCAGTTCTTC
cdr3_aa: CSAHRGNEQFF

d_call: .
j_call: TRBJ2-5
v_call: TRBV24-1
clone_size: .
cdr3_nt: TGTGCCACCAGTGGTGTGTACTATCAAGAGACCCAGTACTTC
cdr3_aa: CATSGVYYQETQYF

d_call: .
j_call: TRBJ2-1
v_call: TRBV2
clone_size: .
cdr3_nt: TGTGCCAGCAGTGAACTAAGGACCGGCAATGAGCAGTTCTTC
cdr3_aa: CASSELRTGNEQFF

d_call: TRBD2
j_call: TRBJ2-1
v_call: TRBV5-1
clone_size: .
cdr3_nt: TGCGCCAGCAGCACCGGACTAGCGGGCTCCTACAATGAGCAGTTCTTC
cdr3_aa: CASSTGLAGSYNEQFF

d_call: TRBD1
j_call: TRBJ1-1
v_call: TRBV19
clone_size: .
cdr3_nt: TGTGCCAGTAGTCCCACAGGGGGCGACACTGAAGCTTTCTTT
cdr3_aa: CASSPTGGDTEAFF

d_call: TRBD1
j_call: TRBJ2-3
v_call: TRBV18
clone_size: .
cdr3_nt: TGTGCCAGCTCATCCCGGGACAGCCTTATGTCAGATACGCAGTATTTT
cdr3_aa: CASSSRDSLMSDTQYF

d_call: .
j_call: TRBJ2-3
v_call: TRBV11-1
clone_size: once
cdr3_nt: TGTGCCAGCAGCTTCAGAGGGGGAGGGCCCGATACGCAGTATTTT
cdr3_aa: CASSFRGGGPDTQYF

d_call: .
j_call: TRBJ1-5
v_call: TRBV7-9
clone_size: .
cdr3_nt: TGTGCCAGCAGCTTAGGGGGGTTTCGCAATCAGCCCCAGCATTTT
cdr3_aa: CASSLGGFRNQPQHF

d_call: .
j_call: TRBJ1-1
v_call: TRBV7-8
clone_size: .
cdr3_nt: TGTGCCAGCAGCTTAGTAACGGTTGGCACTGAAGCTTTCTTT
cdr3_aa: CASSLVTVGTEAFF

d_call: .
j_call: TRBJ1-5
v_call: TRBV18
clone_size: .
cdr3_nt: TGTGCCAGCTCACCAGGCGGCTCCTTGAGGAATCAGCCCCAGCATTTT
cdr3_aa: CASSPGGSLRNQPQHF

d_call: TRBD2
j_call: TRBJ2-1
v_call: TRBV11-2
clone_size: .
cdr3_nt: TGTGCCAGCAGCTTCTCGACTAGCGGGGGCCTGGGGCAGTTCTTC
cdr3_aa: CASSFSTSGGLGQFF

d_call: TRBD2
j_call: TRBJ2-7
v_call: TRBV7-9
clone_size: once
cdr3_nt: TGTGCCAGCAGCGACGGGACTAGCGGGAGTAATAGCGTCTACGAGCAGTACTTC
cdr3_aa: CASSDGTSGSNSVYEQYF

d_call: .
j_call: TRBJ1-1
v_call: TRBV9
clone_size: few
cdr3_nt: TGTGCCAGCAGCCCAACAGGGATGAACACTGAAGCTTTCTTT
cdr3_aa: CASSPTGMNTEAFF

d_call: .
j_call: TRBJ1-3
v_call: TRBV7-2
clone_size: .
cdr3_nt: TGTGCCAGCAGCCCTCGGAGACAGGACACCATATATTTT
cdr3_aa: CASSPRRQDTIYF

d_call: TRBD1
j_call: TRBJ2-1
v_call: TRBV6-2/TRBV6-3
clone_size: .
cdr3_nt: TGTGCCAGCAGTCTACAGGGGGCGTCCGACATGTATCAGTTCTTC
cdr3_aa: CASSLQGASDMYQFF

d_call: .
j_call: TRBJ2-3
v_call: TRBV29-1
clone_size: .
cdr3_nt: TGCAGCGCCCAGGGGTCCGTCGATACGCAGTATTTT
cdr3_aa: CSAQGSVDTQYF

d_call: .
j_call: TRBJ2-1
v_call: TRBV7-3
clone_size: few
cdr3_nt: TGTGCCAGCAGCTTTCAGTCGTCGGCCAATGAGCAGTTCTTC
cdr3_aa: CASSFQSSANEQFF

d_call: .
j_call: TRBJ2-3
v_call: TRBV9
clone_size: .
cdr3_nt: TGTGCCAGCAGCGAGCCCAATAGCGCCTCTAGCACAGATACGCAGTATTTT
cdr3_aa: CASSEPNSASSTDTQYF

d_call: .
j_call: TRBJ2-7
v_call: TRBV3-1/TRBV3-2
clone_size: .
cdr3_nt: TGTGCCAGCAGCCCCTCGGGAGCCCCTCCGGGGCAGTACTTC
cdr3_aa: CASSPSGAPPGQYF

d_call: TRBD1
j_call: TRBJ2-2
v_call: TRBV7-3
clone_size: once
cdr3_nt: TGTGCCAGCAGCCGACAGGGGAACACCGGGGAGCTGTTTTTT
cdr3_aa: CASSRQGNTGELFF

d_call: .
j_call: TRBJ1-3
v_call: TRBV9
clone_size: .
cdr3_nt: TGTGCCAGCAGCGCGACCCCTTCAGGGACCATATATTTT
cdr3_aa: CASSATPSGTIYF

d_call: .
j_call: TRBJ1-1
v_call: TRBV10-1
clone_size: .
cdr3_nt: TGCGCCAGCAGTGACGGGGAGAACACTGAAGCTTTCTTT
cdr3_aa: CASSDGENTEAFF

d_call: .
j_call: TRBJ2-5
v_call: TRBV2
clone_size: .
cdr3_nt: TGTGCCAGCAGTGACAGCTTAAGGGGCGCCCAAGAGACCCAGTACTTC
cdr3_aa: CASSDSLRGAQETQYF

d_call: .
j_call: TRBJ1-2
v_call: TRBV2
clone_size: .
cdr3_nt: TGTGCCAGCACCCCGGGAGCCATCAGGAATGGCTACACCTTC
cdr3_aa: CASTPGAIRNGYTF

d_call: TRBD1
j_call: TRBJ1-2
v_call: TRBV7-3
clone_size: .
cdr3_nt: TGTGCCAGCAGAACCTCCCACAGGGGGAGAGAGGGCTACACCTTC
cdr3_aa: CASRTSHRGREGYTF

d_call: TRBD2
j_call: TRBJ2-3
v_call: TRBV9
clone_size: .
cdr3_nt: TGTGCCAGCAGCGTAGAAGGGCTAGCGGGTTATACGCAGTATTTT
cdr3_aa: CASSVEGLAGYTQYF

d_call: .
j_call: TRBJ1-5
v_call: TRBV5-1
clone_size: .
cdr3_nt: TGCGCCAGCAGCTTATTCAGGGTTTTAGATCAGCCCCAGCATTTT
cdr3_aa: CASSLFRVLDQPQHF

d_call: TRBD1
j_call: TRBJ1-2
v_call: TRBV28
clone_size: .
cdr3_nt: TGTGCCAGCAGTGCAGGGGGGCACTATGGCTACACCTTC
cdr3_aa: CASSAGGHYGYTF

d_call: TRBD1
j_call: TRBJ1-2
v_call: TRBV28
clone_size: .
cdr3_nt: TGTGCCAGCAGCTTGGGACAGAACTATGGCTACACCTTC
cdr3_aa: CASSLGQNYGYTF

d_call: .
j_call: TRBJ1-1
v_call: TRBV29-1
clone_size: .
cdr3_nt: TGCAGTCATCGGGGCGGCTTGAACACTGAAGCTTTCTTT
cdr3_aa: CSHRGGLNTEAFF